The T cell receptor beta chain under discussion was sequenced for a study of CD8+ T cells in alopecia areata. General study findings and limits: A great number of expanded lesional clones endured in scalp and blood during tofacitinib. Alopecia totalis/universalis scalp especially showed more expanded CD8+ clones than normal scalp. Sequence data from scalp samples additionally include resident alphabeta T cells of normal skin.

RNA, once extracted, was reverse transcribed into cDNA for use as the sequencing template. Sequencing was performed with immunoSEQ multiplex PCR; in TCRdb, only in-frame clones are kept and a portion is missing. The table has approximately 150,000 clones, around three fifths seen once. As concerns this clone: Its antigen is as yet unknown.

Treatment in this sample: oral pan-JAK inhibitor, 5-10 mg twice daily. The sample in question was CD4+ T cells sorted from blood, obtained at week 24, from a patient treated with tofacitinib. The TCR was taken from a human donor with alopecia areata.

CDR3 sequence reads: CASSQTTGGNTEAFF. CDR3 DNA: TGCGCCAGCAGCCAAACGACAGGGGGGAACACTGAAGCTTTCTTT. This chain connects TRBV5-1 to TRBJ1-1, with 9 bases identical to TRBD1. The CDR3 consists of 15 residues. Germline V gene lookup returns CDR1 SGHRS and CDR2 YFSETQ. Trimming took 4 bases from V and 1 from J; bases not matched to a gene: 5.